The clone carrying this T cell receptor (beta chain) was counted between two and nine times. All the donors were Caucasian adults who lived in Nashville, Tennessee. Partitioning of CD4+ cells yielded a CD45RA+ naive subset and a CD45RA-negative memory subset. Sequencing was performed with immunoSEQ multiplex PCR; in TCRdb, only in-frame clones are kept and a portion is missing. The sample lists some 500,000 clones; about 96% were seen once. CDR3 length equals 12 residues. Between the trimmed V and J ends, which lost 0 bases and 4 bases, there was a span of 3 bases. The germline V gene encodes CDR1 SNHLY and CDR2 FYNNEI. The record originates from a study of shared clonotypes between healthy human individuals.

The sample comprised naive CD4+ T cells sorted from blood. As for subset: CD45RA+ positively selected. This receptor was identified in a woman younger than 45 in good health. V usage is TRBV2 and J usage is TRBJ1-2; D not certain. In DNA form, the CDR3 reads TGTGCCAGCAGTGAAGCCAGCTATGGCTACACCTTC. Residues: CASSEASYGYTF. Variable domain in full (rest from reference TRBV2 and TRBJ1-2): EPEVTQTPSHQVTQMGQEVILRCVPISNHLYFYWYRQILGQKVEFLVSFYNNEISEKSEIFDDQFSVERPDGSNFTLKIRSTKLEDSAMYFCASSEASYGYTFGSGTRLTVV.